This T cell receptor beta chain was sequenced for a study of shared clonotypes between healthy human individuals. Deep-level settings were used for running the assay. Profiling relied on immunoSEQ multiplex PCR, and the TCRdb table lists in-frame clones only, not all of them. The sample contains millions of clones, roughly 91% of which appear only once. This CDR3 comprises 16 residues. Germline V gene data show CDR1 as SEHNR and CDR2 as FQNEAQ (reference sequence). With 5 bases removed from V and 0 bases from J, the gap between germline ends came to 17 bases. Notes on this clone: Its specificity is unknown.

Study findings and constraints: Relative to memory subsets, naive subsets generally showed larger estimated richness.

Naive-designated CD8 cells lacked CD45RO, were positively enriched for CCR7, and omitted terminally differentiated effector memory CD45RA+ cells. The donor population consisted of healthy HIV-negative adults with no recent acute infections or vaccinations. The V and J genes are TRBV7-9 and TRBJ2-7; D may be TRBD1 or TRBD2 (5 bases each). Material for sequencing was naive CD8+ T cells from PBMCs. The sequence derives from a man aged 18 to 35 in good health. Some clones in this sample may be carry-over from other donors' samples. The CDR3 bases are TGTGCCAGCAGCCCCGCCCCGGGACGGAACTCCTACGAGCAGTACTTC. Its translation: CASSPAPGRNSYEQYF.